The clone carrying this TCR beta chain was seen a few times. What it binds is unknown. The data stem from a study of T cell responses to AZD1222 COVID-19 vaccine. Sequencing was performed with immunoSEQ multiplex PCR; in TCRdb, only in-frame clones are kept and a portion is missing. Here the sample spans 60,000 to 85,000 clones, roughly 80% being singletons. Overall study findings and caveats: Most donors were white British and more were female, and clonal diversity was possibly underestimated. The study identified only a handful of AZD1222 recipients as seropositive at baseline.

Specimen: peripheral blood, collected 28 days after the second dose of the MenACWY control vaccine. The TCR was taken from an adult who received the MenACWY meningococcal vaccine as a control.

The CDR3 region is CASSPGRAEAFF. CDR3 DNA sequence: TGTGCCAGCAGTCCCGGCAGGGCTGAAGCTTTCTTT. The chain has TRBV12-3 or TRBV12-4 and TRBJ1-1; possible D gene TRBD1, 5 bases. The CDR3 loop spans 12 amino acids. V dropped 5 bases and J dropped 6 bases, with 10 bases sitting between them.